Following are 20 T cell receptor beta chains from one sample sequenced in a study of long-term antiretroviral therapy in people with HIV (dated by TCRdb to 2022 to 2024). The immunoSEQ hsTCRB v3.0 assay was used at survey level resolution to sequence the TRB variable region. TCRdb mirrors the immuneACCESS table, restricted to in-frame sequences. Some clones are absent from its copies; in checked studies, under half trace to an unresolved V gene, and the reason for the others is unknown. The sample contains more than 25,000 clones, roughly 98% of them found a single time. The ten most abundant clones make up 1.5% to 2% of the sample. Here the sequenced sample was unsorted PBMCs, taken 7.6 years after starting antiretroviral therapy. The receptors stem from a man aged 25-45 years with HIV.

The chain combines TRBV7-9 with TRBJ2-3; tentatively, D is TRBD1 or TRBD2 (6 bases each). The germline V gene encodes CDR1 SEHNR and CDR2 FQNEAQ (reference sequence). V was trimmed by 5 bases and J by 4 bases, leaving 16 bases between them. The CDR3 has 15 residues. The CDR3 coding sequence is TGTGCCAGCAGCAGGGGGGACGGCCCCCCAGATACGCAGTATTTT. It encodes CASSRGDGPPDTQYF.

This CDR3 is CASSLDRRLAPLHF. The CDR3 bases are TGTGCCAGCAGCTTAGATAGGAGGCTTGCACCCCTCCACTTT. This chain links TRBV11-2 with TRBJ1-6; the D is unclear. V was cut by 0 bases and J by 11 bases, with 11 bases left in between. The germline CDR1 and CDR2 sequences are SGHAT and FQNNGV. The CDR3 is made up of 14 amino acids.

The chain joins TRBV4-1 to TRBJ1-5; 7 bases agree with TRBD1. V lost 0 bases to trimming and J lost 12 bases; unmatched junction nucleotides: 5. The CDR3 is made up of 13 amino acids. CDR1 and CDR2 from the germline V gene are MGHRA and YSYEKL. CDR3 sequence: CASSQDHRGDQHF. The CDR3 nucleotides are TGCGCCAGCAGCCAAGATCACAGGGGAGACCAGCATTTT.

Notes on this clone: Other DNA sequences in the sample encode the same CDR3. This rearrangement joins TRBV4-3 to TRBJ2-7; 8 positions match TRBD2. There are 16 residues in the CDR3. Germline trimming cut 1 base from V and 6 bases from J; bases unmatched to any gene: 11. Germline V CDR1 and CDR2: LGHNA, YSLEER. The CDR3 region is CASSQVRSGGLFEQYF. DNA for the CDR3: TGCGCCAGCAGCCAAGTCAGGAGCGGGGGTCTCTTCGAGCAGTACTTC.

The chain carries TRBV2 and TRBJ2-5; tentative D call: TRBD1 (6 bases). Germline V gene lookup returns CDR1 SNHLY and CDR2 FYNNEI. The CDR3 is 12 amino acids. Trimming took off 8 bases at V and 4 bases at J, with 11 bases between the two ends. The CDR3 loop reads CASGGEGETQYF. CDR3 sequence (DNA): TGTGCCAGCGGGGGCGAAGGAGAGACCCAGTACTTC.

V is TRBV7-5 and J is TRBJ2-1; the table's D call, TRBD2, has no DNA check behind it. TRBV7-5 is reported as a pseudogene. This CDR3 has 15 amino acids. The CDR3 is CARSLSRGSYNEQFF. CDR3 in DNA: TGTGCCAGAAGCTTATCCCGAGGGAGTTACAATGAGCAGTTCTTC.

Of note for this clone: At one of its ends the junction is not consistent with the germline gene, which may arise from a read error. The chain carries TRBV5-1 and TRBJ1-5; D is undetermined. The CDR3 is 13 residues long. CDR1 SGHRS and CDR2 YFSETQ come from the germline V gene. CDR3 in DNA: TGCGCCAGCAGGTTGGGTCCGGATCAGCCCCAGCATTTT. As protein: CASRLGPDQPQHF.

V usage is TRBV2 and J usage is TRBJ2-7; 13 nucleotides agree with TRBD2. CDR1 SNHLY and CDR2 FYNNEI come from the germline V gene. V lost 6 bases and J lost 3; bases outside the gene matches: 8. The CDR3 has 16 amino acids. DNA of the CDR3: TGTGCCAGCAGGCAGACTAGCGGGGGGACTCTCTACGAGCAGTACTTC. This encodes CASRQTSGGTLYEQYF.

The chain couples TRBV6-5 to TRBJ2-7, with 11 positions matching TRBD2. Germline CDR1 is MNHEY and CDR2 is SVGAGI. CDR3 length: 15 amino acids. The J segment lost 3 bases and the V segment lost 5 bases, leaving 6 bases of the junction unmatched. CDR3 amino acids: CASSQTSGILYEQYF. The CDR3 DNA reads TGTGCCAGCAGTCAGACTAGCGGGATCCTCTACGAGCAGTACTTC.

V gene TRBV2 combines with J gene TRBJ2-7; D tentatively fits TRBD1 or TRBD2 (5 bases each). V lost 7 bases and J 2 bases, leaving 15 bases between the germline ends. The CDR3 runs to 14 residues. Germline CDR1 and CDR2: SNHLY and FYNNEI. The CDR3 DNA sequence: TGTGCCAGCACCCGGGACCCAGAAACCTACGAGCAGTACTTC. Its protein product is CASTRDPETYEQYF.

The CDR3 sequence is CASNERESNQPQHF. The CDR3 nucleotides are TGTGCCAGTAACGAAAGGGAAAGCAATCAGCCCCAGCATTTT. This chain connects TRBV19 to TRBJ1-5; D not certain. The V and J ends lost 7 bases and 1 base respectively, with 11 bases between them. The CDR3 runs to 14 residues. Germline assignment: CDR1 LNHDA and CDR2 SQIVND (reference sequence).

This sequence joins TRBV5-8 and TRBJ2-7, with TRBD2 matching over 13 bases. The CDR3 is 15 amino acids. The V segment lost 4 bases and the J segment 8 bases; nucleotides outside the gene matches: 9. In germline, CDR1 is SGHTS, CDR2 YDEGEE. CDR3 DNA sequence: TGTGCCAGCAGCCCAAAGGGACTAGCGGGAAAAAAGCAGTACTTC. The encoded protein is CASSPKGLAGKKQYF.

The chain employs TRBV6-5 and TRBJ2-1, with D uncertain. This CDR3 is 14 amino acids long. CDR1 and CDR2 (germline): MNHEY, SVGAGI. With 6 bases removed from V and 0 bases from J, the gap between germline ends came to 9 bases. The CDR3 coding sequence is TGTGCCAGCAGCCCCTCCCGCTCCTACAATGAGCAGTTCTTC. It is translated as CASSPSRSYNEQFF.

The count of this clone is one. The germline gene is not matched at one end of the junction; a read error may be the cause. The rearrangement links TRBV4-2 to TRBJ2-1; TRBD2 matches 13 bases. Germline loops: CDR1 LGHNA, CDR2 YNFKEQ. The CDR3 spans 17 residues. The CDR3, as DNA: TGTGCCGGCAGCCAAGAAGGGACTAGCGGGATAAACAATGAGCAGTTCTTC. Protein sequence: CAGSQEGTSGINNEQFF.

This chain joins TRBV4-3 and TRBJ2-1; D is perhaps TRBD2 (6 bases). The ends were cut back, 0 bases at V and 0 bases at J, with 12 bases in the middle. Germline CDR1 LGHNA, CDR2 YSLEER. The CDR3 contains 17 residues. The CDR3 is CASSQDWAGGSYNEQFF. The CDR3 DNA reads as TGCGCCAGCAGCCAAGATTGGGCCGGGGGCTCCTACAATGAGCAGTTCTTC.

This CDR3 is CAISGGTGGTGANVLTF. The CDR3 nucleotides read TGTGCCATCAGTGGAGGGACAGGGGGCACTGGGGCCAACGTCCTGACTTTC. The chain is built from TRBV10-3 and TRBJ2-6; 12 nucleotides agree with TRBD1. V dropped 4 bases and J dropped 2; count of bases not matched to a gene: 3. Per germline, CDR1 ENHRY and CDR2 SYGVKD. The CDR3 sequence is 17 residues long.

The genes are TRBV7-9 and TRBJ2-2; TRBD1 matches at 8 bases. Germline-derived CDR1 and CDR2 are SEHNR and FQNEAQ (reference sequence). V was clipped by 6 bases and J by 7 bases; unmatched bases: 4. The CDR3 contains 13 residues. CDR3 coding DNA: TGTGCCAGCAGGGCAGGGGGCAGCGGGGAGCTGTTTTTT. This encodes CASRAGGSGELFF.

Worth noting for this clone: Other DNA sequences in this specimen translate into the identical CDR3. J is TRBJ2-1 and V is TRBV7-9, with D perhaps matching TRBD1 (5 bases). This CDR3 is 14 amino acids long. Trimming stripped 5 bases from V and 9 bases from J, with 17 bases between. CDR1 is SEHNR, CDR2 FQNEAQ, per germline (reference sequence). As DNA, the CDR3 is TGTGCCAGCAGCCATGGGGCCAGCCCCGCTGAGCAGTTCTTC. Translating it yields CASSHGASPAEQFF.

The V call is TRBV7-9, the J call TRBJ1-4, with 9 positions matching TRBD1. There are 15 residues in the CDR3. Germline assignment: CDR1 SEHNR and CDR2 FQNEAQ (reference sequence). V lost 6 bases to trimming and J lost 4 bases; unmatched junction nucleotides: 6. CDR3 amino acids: CASSYRGLGNEKLFF. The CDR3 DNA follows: TGTGCCAGCAGTTACAGGGGGCTCGGTAATGAAAAACTGTTTTTT.

This chain's CDR3 is CASSQDLVGGNKQFF. In nucleotides, the CDR3 is TGCGCCAGCAGCCAAGATCTGGTTGGGGGAAATAAGCAGTTCTTC. This chain connects TRBV4-3 to TRBJ2-1; D tentatively fits TRBD1 or TRBD2 (5 bases each). This CDR3 region has 15 residues. Germline V gene sequence: CDR1 LGHNA, CDR2 YSLEER. V lost 0 bases and J lost 11, with 17 bases in between.